In this sample, the clone carrying this T cell receptor (beta chain) turned up once. Under the authors' procedure: Reference gene primer amplification in the assay estimated nucleated cell counts. Sequencing used immunoSEQ multiplex PCR; TCRdb keeps in-frame clones, though not all of them. That table is the source of V, J and clone size, and D and trimming were worked out from the DNA. Seen here are under 350,000 clones, 85% to 90% observed once, and the top ten hold 3.5% to 4%. V was pared by 5 bases and J by 2 bases, with 7 bases of the junction left unmatched. CDR1 is SGHTA and CDR2 is FQGNSA in the germline V gene. The CDR3 is 15 amino acids. This entry comes from a study of blood T cell repertoires in COVID-19.

The sequencing sample was made of peripheral blood. The sequence came from a man aged 18 to 29 with active or convalescent COVID-19. V gene TRBV7-2 combines with J gene TRBJ2-7, with 9 bases matching TRBD2. The CDR3 loop reads CASSVSGTSPYEQYF. The DNA for the CDR3 is TGTGCCAGCAGCGTCTCCGGGACTAGCCCCTACGAGCAGTACTTC.